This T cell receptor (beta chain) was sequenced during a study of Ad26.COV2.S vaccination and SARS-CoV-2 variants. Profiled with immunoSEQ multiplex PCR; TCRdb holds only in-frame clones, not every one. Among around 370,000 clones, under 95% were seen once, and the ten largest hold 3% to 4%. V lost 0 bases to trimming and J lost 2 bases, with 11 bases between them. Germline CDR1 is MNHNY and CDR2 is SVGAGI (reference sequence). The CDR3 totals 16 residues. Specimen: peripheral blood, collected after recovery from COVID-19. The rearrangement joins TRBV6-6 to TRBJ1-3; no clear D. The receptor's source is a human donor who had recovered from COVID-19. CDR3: CASSYSTDLTGNTIYF. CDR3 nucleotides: TGTGCCAGCAGTTACTCGACTGACCTCACTGGAAACACCATATATTTT.